This entry lists 32 T cell receptor beta chains sequenced from one sample in a study of T cell repertoires in cytomegalovirus infection (dated 2019 in TCRdb). The sample was run on an Illumina HiSeq 1500. TCRdb ran its own pipeline on the public reads, namely fastp trimming at Q25 and MiXCR clone calling, and kept in-frame beta chains. Rows are unified per CDR3 protein, each entry keeping the most common DNA and genes. The sample includes about 490,000 distinct CDR3 sequences, with about 26% observed a single time. 13% of the sample belongs to the ten largest clones. The sample was PBMCs. Receptors were obtained from a human donor in good health (CMV status not recorded). Some clones in this sample may be carry-over from other donors' samples.

V usage is TRBV6-1 and J usage is TRBJ2-6; D may be TRBD1 (5 bases). Germline CDR1 and CDR2: MNHNS and SASEGT. V lost 2 bases, J lost 3 bases, and 8 bases lay in between. The CDR3 runs to 15 residues. CDR3: CASSESGFGANVLTF. The CDR3 nucleotides read TGTGCCAGCAGTGAATCAGGGTTTGGGGCCAACGTCCTGACTTTC.

Ten or more counts support this clonotype. The chain couples TRBV7-2 to TRBJ2-1, with D maybe TRBD2 (6 bases). V was pared by 6 bases and J by 7 bases, with 22 bases between. Germline lookup yields CDR1 SGHTA and CDR2 FQGNSA. The CDR3 covers 16 residues. The DNA of the CDR3 is TGTGCCAGCAGGCCAGCCGGGACTTCGCTTTTGAATGAGCAGTTCTTC. It is translated as CASRPAGTSLLNEQFF.

This clonotype was observed at least ten times. The rearrangement joins TRBV12-3 or TRBV12-4 to TRBJ1-1; D may be TRBD1 (5 bases). The CDR3 totals 16 residues. V dropped 2 bases and J dropped 2 bases, with 15 bases sitting between them. The CDR3 nucleotides read TGTGCCAGCAGTTTAACAAACAAGGGGTTAAACACTGAAGCTTTCTTT. Amino acids: CASSLTNKGLNTEAFF.

The chain has TRBV19 and TRBJ1-5, with D maybe TRBD1 (6 bases). CDR3 length equals 15 residues. Germline assignment: CDR1 LNHDA and CDR2 SQIVND (reference sequence). V was clipped by 10 bases and J by 3 bases, with 19 bases between them. The CDR3 sequence: CATQRGGADNQPQHF. The CDR3 nucleotides read TGTGCCACCCAGCGGGGGGGCGCCGACAATCAGCCCCAGCATTTT.

V is TRBV7-8 and J is TRBJ1-4, with 7 bases fitting TRBD1. CDR1 is SGHVS, CDR2 FQNEAQ, per germline. The CDR3 extends over 13 amino acids. V shed 4 bases, J shed 7 bases, and the junction held 3 bases outside the gene matches. The chain's CDR3 is CASSWRTGEKLFF. Here the CDR3 DNA reads TGTGCCAGCAGCTGGCGGACAGGTGAAAAACTGTTTTTT.

A few counts support this clonotype. V is TRBV12-3 or TRBV12-4 and J is TRBJ2-2; a weak D match, TRBD2 (5 bases). V lost 6 bases to trimming and J lost 4 bases, with 9 bases between them. The CDR3 runs 13 residues. CDR3 protein: CASSWTVTGELFF. CDR3 bases: TGTGCCAGCAGCTGGACTGTCACCGGGGAGCTGTTTTTT.

The chain uses TRBV20-1 and TRBJ2-3, with TRBD2 matching over 11 bases. Germline V lookup: CDR1 DFQATT, CDR2 SNEGSKA (reference sequence). This CDR3 region has 13 residues. V was clipped by 6 bases and J by 6 bases; unmatched bases: 5. CDR3 in DNA: TGCAGTGCCATAGCGGGAGGGTTCGATACGCAGTATTTT. Its translation: CSAIAGGFDTQYF.

The chain employs TRBV12-3 or TRBV12-4 and TRBJ1-3, with 7 bases matching TRBD1. The CDR3 is 14 residues long. The trim removed 6 bases at V and 4 bases at J, leaving 6 bases unmatched. For the CDR3, the DNA is TGTGCCAGCAGACCGGGGACAGTCGGAAACACCATATATTTT. It yields the protein CASRPGTVGNTIYF.

This clonotype was seen repeatedly, ten times or more. The chain uses TRBV7-2 and TRBJ2-5; weak D call: TRBD1 (7 bases). Germline CDR1 is SGHTA and CDR2 is FQGNSA. The CDR3 is made up of 14 amino acids. Trimming left V 5 bases short and J 5 bases short, with 15 bases between. CDR3 DNA: TGTGCCAGCAGCGGGGGCAGGGGGGAGGAGACCCAGTACTTC. Translation gives CASSGGRGEETQYF.

The chain combines TRBV5-1 with TRBJ2-5; 9 bases line up with TRBD2. CDR1 is SGHRS and CDR2 is YFSETQ in the germline V gene. The trim removed 2 bases at V and 4 bases at J, leaving 12 bases unmatched. The CDR3 contains 17 residues. This CDR3 reads CASSFPGSGLAGETQYF. The CDR3 nucleotides read TGCGCCAGCAGCTTTCCGGGATCGGGACTAGCAGGAGAGACCCAGTACTTC.

This sequence joins TRBV20-1 and TRBJ2-1, with 7 bases lining up with TRBD2. Germline CDR1 and CDR2: DFQATT and SNEGSKA (reference sequence). Trimming cost V 0 bases and J 10 bases; bases outside gene matches: 6. The CDR3 spans 13 residues. This CDR3 is CSAREASGLEQFF. CDR3 DNA: TGCAGTGCTAGAGAGGCTAGCGGATTAGAGCAGTTCTTC.

In DNA, the CDR3 is TGTGCCACCAGTGGGGATAACTATGGCTACACCTTC. Its protein is CATSGDNYGYTF. V is TRBV24-1 and J is TRBJ1-2; no clear D gene. Trimming removed 5 bases from V and 1 base from J, with 4 bases in between. From germline, CDR1 is KGHDR and CDR2 SFDVKD. The CDR3 length is 12 residues.

Only a few counts were recorded for this clonotype. V gene TRBV28 combines with J gene TRBJ1-2; D possibly corresponds to TRBD1 (6 bases). V shed 2 bases and J shed 0 bases, with 7 bases lying between them. The CDR3 totals 14 residues. The germline gives CDR1 MDHEN, CDR2 SYDVKM. The CDR3 reads CASSLGTSNYGYTF. The CDR3 DNA sequence: TGTGCCAGCAGTTTAGGGACATCTAACTATGGCTACACCTTC.

CDR3: CASSLGLKETQYF. CDR3 coding DNA: TGTGCCAGCAGTTTGGGACTGAAAGAGACCCAGTACTTC. The chain couples TRBV12-3 or TRBV12-4 to TRBJ2-5, with a weak D call TRBD2 (6 bases). The CDR3 totals 13 residues. V shed 3 bases and J shed 3 bases, with 8 bases lying between them.

The V call is TRBV6-1, the J call TRBJ1-1; D remains unclear. Between the trimmed V and J ends, which lost 3 bases and 3 bases, there was a span of 5 bases. The CDR3 has 12 amino acids. The germline gives CDR1 MNHNS, CDR2 SASEGT. CDR3 protein: CASSDPYTEAFF. CDR3 DNA: TGTGCCAGCAGTGATCCCTACACTGAAGCTTTCTTT.

Concerning this clonotype: A read error is possible here, since a much larger clone lies one base away. This chain links TRBV7-2 with TRBJ2-5, with D possibly being TRBD2 (6 bases). Germline-derived CDR1 and CDR2 are SGHTA and FQGNSA. This CDR3 has 15 amino acids. DNA for the CDR3: TGTGTCAGCAGCTCGCTCGGAGGGCCCCAAGAGACCCAGTACTTC. Amino acids: CVSSSLGGPQETQYF.

This clonotype was counted many times. In DNA, the CDR3 is TGTGCCAGCAGCGCGCGACAGGGCGACCAAGAGACCCAGTACTTC. It encodes CASSARQGDQETQYF. The chain links TRBV7-2 to TRBJ2-5; 7 bases fit TRBD1. The CDR3 length is 15 residues. Germline V CDR1 and CDR2: SGHTA, FQGNSA. The junction had 6 bases not matched to a gene; V was cut back by 5 bases and J by 0 bases.

This rearrangement joins TRBV28 to TRBJ1-2; unclear D gene. Between the trimmed V and J ends, which lost 3 bases and 1 base, there was a span of 6 bases. CDR1 and CDR2 from the germline V gene are MDHEN and SYDVKM. The CDR3 sequence is 13 residues long. The CDR3 region has the DNA TGTGCCAGCAGTTTGCAGGATAACTATGGCTACACCTTC. This translates into CASSLQDNYGYTF.

The CDR3 DNA follows: TGTGCCAGCAGCCCAGCAGGGCTCGGAGAGACCCAGTACTTC. Its translation is CASSPAGLGETQYF. The chain recombines TRBV7-9 with TRBJ2-5, with D tentatively TRBD1 (5 bases). The CDR3 length is 14 residues. V was trimmed by 5 bases and J by 4 bases, leaving 14 bases between them. Germline CDR1 SEHNR, CDR2 FQNEAQ (reference sequence).

The table lists this clonotype with a few counts. The chain joins TRBV20-1 to TRBJ1-6; D ambiguous. Trimming shortened V by 2 bases and J by 7 bases, and 12 bases separated the two germline ends. Germline CDR1 reads DFQATT; CDR2 reads SNEGSKA (reference sequence). The CDR3 runs 14 residues. The CDR3 sequence: CSARIHGGNSPLHF. Written as DNA, the CDR3 is TGCAGTGCTAGAATCCATGGCGGGAATTCACCCCTCCACTTT.

The V gene is TRBV4-3, the J gene TRBJ2-1, with TRBD2 matching over 7 bases. V lost 2 bases, J lost 1 base, and 2 bases stayed unmatched. This CDR3 spans 15 amino acids. Germline-derived CDR1 and CDR2 are LGHNA and YSLEER. CDR3 DNA sequence: TGCGCCAGCAGCCAACTAGCGGAATCCTACAATGAGCAGTTCTTC. Translation: CASSQLAESYNEQFF.

The V call is TRBV28, the J call TRBJ2-5, with D possibly being TRBD1 (6 bases). The V and J ends lost 4 bases and 1 base respectively, with 19 bases between them. The germline gives CDR1 MDHEN, CDR2 SYDVKM. The CDR3 consists of 17 residues. The CDR3, as DNA: TGTGCCAGCAGTTATTGGGAAGGGACAAGACGCCAAGAGACCCAGTACTTC. Its translation: CASSYWEGTRRQETQYF.

The sample holds a few counts of this clonotype. This chain uses TRBV15 with TRBJ2-3; no firm D call. Germline V gene sequence: CDR1 LNHNV, CDR2 YYDKDF (reference sequence). Trimming shortened V by 0 bases and J by 6 bases, and 4 bases separated the two germline ends. The CDR3 is made up of 12 amino acids. This chain's CDR3 is CATSRDADTQYF. CDR3 DNA sequence: TGTGCCACCAGCAGAGATGCGGATACGCAGTATTTT.

This clonotype was counted a few times. J is TRBJ1-1 and V is TRBV6-4, with 8 bases matching TRBD1. V lost 8 bases to trimming and J lost 4 bases; unmatched junction nucleotides: 3. CDR3 length equals 12 residues. Germline V gene sequence: CDR1 MRHNA, CDR2 SNTAGT. CDR3 nucleotides: TGTGCCAGCCCCAGGGGGCTCACTGAAGCTTTCTTT. This encodes CASPRGLTEAFF.

J is TRBJ1-2 and V is TRBV20-1, with a weak D call TRBD1 (5 bases). The V end lost 4 bases, the J end lost 3 bases, and 12 bases lay between the germline ends. This CDR3 is 13 amino acids long. Germline-derived CDR1 and CDR2 are DFQATT and SNEGSKA (reference sequence). In DNA, the CDR3 is TGCAGTGCTACCCTTCGCAGGGACTATGGCTACACCTTC. Protein sequence: CSATLRRDYGYTF.

This chain links TRBV20-1 with TRBJ2-7; the D gene is possibly TRBD2 (5 bases). Germline-derived CDR1 and CDR2 are DFQATT and SNEGSKA (reference sequence). This CDR3 is built from 14 residues. Trimming stripped 3 bases from V and 0 bases from J, with 12 bases between. The CDR3 sequence is CSARPRDNSYEQYF. CDR3 DNA: TGCAGTGCTAGGCCTCGGGATAACTCCTACGAGCAGTACTTC.

The chain has TRBV20-1 and TRBJ2-4, with D perhaps TRBD2 (7 bases). The CDR3 consists of 17 residues. The V gene lost 1 base and the J gene lost 4 bases, with 20 bases spanning the gap. Germline CDR1 is DFQATT and CDR2 is SNEGSKA (reference sequence). CDR3 sequence (DNA): TGCAGTGCTAGAGTGATGAGCGGGATAGGGGGGAAAAACATTCAGTACTTC. Its protein is CSARVMSGIGGKNIQYF.

The sample holds a few counts of this clonotype. The V gene is TRBV12-3 or TRBV12-4, the J gene TRBJ1-5; tentative D call: TRBD1 (6 bases). CDR3 length: 15 amino acids. V was shortened by 1 base and J by 7 bases, with 14 bases between the two germline ends. The CDR3 here is CASSLVLEDSQPQHF. CDR3 in DNA: TGTGCCAGCAGTTTAGTTTTAGAGGACAGCCAGCCCCAGCATTTT.

At least ten counts were recorded for this clonotype. The chain employs TRBV7-2 and TRBJ2-3; D may be TRBD1 or TRBD2 (6 bases each). This CDR3 is built from 14 residues. Germline CDR1 is SGHTA and CDR2 is FQGNSA. V was clipped by 4 bases and J by 11 bases, with 19 bases between them. CDR3 nucleotide sequence: TGTGCCAGCAGCTCGGCCACTAGAGGGGGGAGGCAGTATTTT. This sequence encodes CASSSATRGGRQYF.

The DNA for the CDR3 is TGTGCCAGCAGCTTAACGGTAGCGGGAGGCCCAGACAATGAGCAGTTCTTC. Amino acids: CASSLTVAGGPDNEQFF. This rearrangement joins TRBV7-3 to TRBJ2-1, with TRBD2 identical over 10 bases. Germline V CDR1 and CDR2: SGHTA, FQGTGA. Trimming removed 0 bases from V and 5 bases from J; junction bases left unmatched: 7. The CDR3 contains 17 residues.

In this sample, this clonotype turned up many times. The gene calls are TRBV7-2 and TRBJ1-2; possible D gene TRBD1, 5 bases. CDR1 SGHTA and CDR2 FQGNSA come from the germline V gene. V lost 1 base and J 0 bases, leaving 9 bases between the germline ends. The CDR3 sequence is 15 residues long. The chain's CDR3 is CASSLGQGSNYGYTF. CDR3 coding DNA: TGTGCCAGCAGCTTAGGGCAGGGCTCTAACTATGGCTACACCTTC.

The chain employs TRBV7-2 and TRBJ1-1; D remains unclear. Germline V lookup: CDR1 SGHTA, CDR2 FQGNSA. This CDR3 contains 15 residues. V was shortened by 1 base and J by 1 base, with 10 bases between the two germline ends. The DNA for the CDR3 is TGTGCCAGCAGCTTAGGTCGGGGTTGGAACACTGAAGCTTTCTTT. The encoded protein is CASSLGRGWNTEAFF.